The entry below describes one TCR beta chain. Its recognized antigen is unknown. Base qualities are not provided; no much larger clone lies one nucleotide away. The CDR3 numbers 15 residues from cysteine through phenylalanine. Only the CDR3 portion is preserved as DNA: 45 bases, with reading frame beginning at the first base. Trimming at the junction amounts to 0 bases on V and 6 bases on J, and the germline ends lie 14 bases apart. The germline V gene provides CDR1 LGHNA and CDR2 YNFKEQ. The receptor library was made with PCR. Reads for this sample came from an Illumina HiSeq 2500. Molecular barcoding was employed in the preparation of TCR libraries, with unique molecular identifiers being used to normalize TCRbeta repertoire quantification. TCRdb handled the public reads itself, with Q25 trimming in fastp and clone calling in MiXCR, and kept productive beta chains. Each record represents a unique CDR3 protein, reported with the most common genes and DNA among its rows. In this sample the table shows roughly 300,000 distinct CDR3 sequences, around 9.6% of which occur a single time. Over 9% of the sample is held by the ten biggest clonotypes.

This record comes from a study of T-cell reconstitution after alpha-beta-depleted transplantation in children (dated by TCRdb to 2016 to 2017). In the study overall: The study quantitatively tracked T-cell immune reconstitution after TCRalphabeta/CD19-depleted allogeneic hematopoietic cell transplantation in children using TCR repertoire profiling.

Specimen: PBMCs from the stem cell graft donor, collected from the stem cell graft. The V and J segments used are TRBV4-2 and TRBJ1-1; the D gene assignment is ambiguous. This sequence originates from a human donor who donated a stem cell graft to a child with SCID. The DNA sequence reads TGTGCCAGCAGCCAAGATGAAGGGAAGCGGGCTGAAGCTTTCTTT. Its protein reads: CASSQDEGKRAEAFF.